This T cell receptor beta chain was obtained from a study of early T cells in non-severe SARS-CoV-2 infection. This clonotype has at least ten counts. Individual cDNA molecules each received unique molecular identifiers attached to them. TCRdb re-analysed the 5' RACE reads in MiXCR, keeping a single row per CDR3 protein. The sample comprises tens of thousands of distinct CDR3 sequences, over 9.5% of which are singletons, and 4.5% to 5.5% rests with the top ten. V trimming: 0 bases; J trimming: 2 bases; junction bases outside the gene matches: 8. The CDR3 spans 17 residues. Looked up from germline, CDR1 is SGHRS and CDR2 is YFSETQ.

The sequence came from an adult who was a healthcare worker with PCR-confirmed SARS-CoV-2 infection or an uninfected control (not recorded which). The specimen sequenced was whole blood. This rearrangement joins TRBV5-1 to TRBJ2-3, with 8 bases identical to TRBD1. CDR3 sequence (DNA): TGCGCCAGCAGCTTGGGCGGCGGCAGGGGGCACACAGATACGCAGTATTTT. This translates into CASSLGGGRGHTDTQYF. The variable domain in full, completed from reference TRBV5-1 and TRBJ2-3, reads KAGVTQTPRYLIKTRGQQVTLSCSPISGHRSVSWYQQTPGQGLQFLFEYFSETQRNKGNFPGRFSGRQFSNSRSEMNVSTLELGDSALYLCASSLGGGRGHTDTQYFGPGTRLTVL.